The clone carrying this T cell receptor beta chain occurred once. This specimen belongs to a study of blood T cell repertoires in COVID-19. Study summary: Whether acute or convalescent, the COVID-19 samples came from the United States, Italy and Spain. T cells, B-cell-depleted T cells, or PBMCs supplied cDNA or gDNA.

As processed by the authors: Scientists estimated how many nucleated cells there were by amplifying reference gene primers. TCRdb's table, derived via immunoSEQ multiplex PCR, lists solely in-frame clones and lacks some. V, J and clone size reflect that table, while D and trimming were determined from the DNA. The data contain around 120,000 clones, over 75% of them singletons. V lost 0 bases and J 10 bases, leaving 15 bases between the germline ends. Germline loops: CDR1 SGHAT, CDR2 FQNNGV. This CDR3 is built from 14 residues. This chain links TRBV11-2 with TRBJ1-1; tentatively, D is TRBD1 (6 bases). Sequencing was carried out using peripheral blood. The clonotype was recovered from a man between 70 and 80 years old with active or convalescent COVID-19. CDR3 DNA sequence: TGTGCCAGCAGCTTAGATCGAGGGGGGGGCTTAGCTTTCTTT. It encodes CASSLDRGGGLAFF.